The next 20 T cell receptor beta chains were all read from a single sample in a study of a mutant IDH1 vaccine in newly diagnosed glioma. Time point meaning: week 35, safety follow-up. Each dose of the vaccine consisted of 300 ug of mutant IDH1 20-mer peptide, with topical imiquimod. Assay: immunoSEQ multiplex PCR; the TCRdb copy retains only in-frame clones and omits some. The sample holds around 31,000 clones, 81% seen once. These receptors are not linked to any known antigen. The specimen was PBMCs, collected from a glioma patient whose treatment included an IDH1 peptide vaccine. The receptors here all came from a man aged 25 to 40 with glioma.

The rearrangement joins TRBV10-3 to TRBJ1-6; D not certain. The germline gives CDR1 ENHRY, CDR2 SYGVKD. V lost 3 bases and J 4 bases, leaving 4 bases between the germline ends. This CDR3 has 13 amino acids. The CDR3 loop is CAISDGYNSPLHF. The CDR3 DNA sequence: TGTGCCATCAGTGATGGGTATAATTCACCCCTCCACTTT.

The chain has TRBV6-1 and TRBJ2-7; no clear D gene. The CDR3 covers 15 residues. Trimming removed 1 base at V and 0 bases at J, with 10 bases between. The V gene's germline CDR1 is MNHNS and CDR2 SASEGT. The CDR3 sequence: CASSEENGGSYEQYF. The CDR3 region has the DNA TGTGCCAGCAGTGAAGAAAACGGCGGCTCCTACGAGCAGTACTTC.

The chain links TRBV10-1 to TRBJ1-4; 8 nucleotides match TRBD1. Trimming at V came to 6 bases and at J to 8 bases, leaving 8 bases not matched to a gene. CDR1 WNHNN and CDR2 SYGVQD come from the germline V gene (reference sequence). The CDR3 contains 14 residues. This chain's CDR3 is CASSPGGTGEKLFF. The CDR3 nucleotides read TGCGCCAGCAGCCCAGGCGGGACAGGAGAAAAACTGTTTTTT.

This sequence joins TRBV7-8 and TRBJ1-5; D is unclear. Germline assignment: CDR1 SGHVS and CDR2 FQNEAQ. The length of the CDR3 is 15 residues. V lost 6 bases and J 0 bases, leaving 12 bases between the germline ends. The CDR3 region has the DNA TGTGCCAGCAGATCGGACGGCTATAGCAATCAGCCCCAGCATTTT. This codes for CASRSDGYSNQPQHF.

V gene TRBV30 combines with J gene TRBJ1-1, with D tentatively TRBD1 (6 bases). V lost 0 bases, J lost 5 bases, and 13 bases lay in between. CDR1 is GTSNPN and CDR2 is SVGIG in the germline V gene (reference sequence). The CDR3 covers 14 residues. As DNA, the CDR3 is TGTGCCTGGAGTGTTGGTGGGGGCTGGACTGAAGCTTTCTTT. Amino acids: CAWSVGGGWTEAFF.

The chain joins TRBV5-4 to TRBJ1-2; a weak D match, TRBD1 (6 bases). CDR1 SGHNT and CDR2 YYREEE come from the germline V gene (reference sequence). There are 14 residues in the CDR3. V was clipped by 4 bases and J by 4 bases, with 14 bases between them. The CDR3 nucleotides are TGTGCCAGCAGCCCTCCGGGACAAGGCTATGGCTACACCTTC. Amino acid sequence: CASSPPGQGYGYTF.

The chain couples TRBV6-1 to TRBJ1-3; D is ambiguous. This CDR3 is built from 14 residues. The V and J ends lost 4 bases and 0 bases respectively, with 7 bases between them. Germline CDR1 MNHNS, CDR2 SASEGT. CDR3 DNA: TGTGCCAGCAGTGGACGGCTCTCTGGAAACACCATATATTTT. Its translation: CASSGRLSGNTIYF.

This rearrangement joins TRBV4-1 to TRBJ2-7; D remains ambiguous. The V end was cut by 3 bases, the J end by 3 bases, with 9 bases between. The germline V gene has CDR1 MGHRA and CDR2 YSYEKL. The CDR3 totals 13 residues. CDR3 nucleotides: TGCGCCAGCAGCCAGGCGCCAAGCTACGAGCAGTACTTC. Residues: CASSQAPSYEQYF.

V usage is TRBV2 and J usage is TRBJ1-1, with D possibly TRBD1 on 6 matching bases. The CDR3 consists of 15 residues. Trimming shortened V by 4 bases and J by 4 bases, and 16 bases separated the two germline ends. Germline assignment: CDR1 SNHLY and CDR2 FYNNEI. CDR3 in DNA: TGTGCCAGCAGTGGACAGGCCCCCAGGGGCACTGAAGCTTTCTTT. Translation: CASSGQAPRGTEAFF.

Turning to this clone: This specimen includes other DNA sequences encoding the same CDR3. V gene TRBV11-2 combines with J gene TRBJ1-5; no definite D call. Germline CDR1 and CDR2: SGHAT and FQNNGV. CDR3 size: 13 residues. Trimming took 1 base from V and 4 from J, leaving 5 bases between them. In nucleotides, the CDR3 is TGTGCCAGCAGCTTAGGGTTAAATCAGCCCCAGCATTTT. This codes for CASSLGLNQPQHF.

The chain uses TRBV19 and TRBJ1-1; no clear D. The V end was cut by 1 base, the J end by 9 bases, with 6 bases between. Germline CDR1 is LNHDA and CDR2 is SQIVND (reference sequence). This CDR3 is 11 amino acids long. CDR3 in amino acids: CASSIAGQAFF. DNA of the CDR3: TGTGCCAGTAGTATAGCCGGGCAAGCTTTCTTT.

V gene TRBV19 combines with J gene TRBJ2-6; D call uncertain. The CDR3 consists of 14 residues. V dropped 5 bases and J dropped 3 bases, with 8 bases sitting between them. Germline CDR1 reads LNHDA; CDR2 reads SQIVND (reference sequence). This CDR3 reads CASSPSHGANVLTF. DNA for the CDR3: TGTGCCAGTAGTCCATCGCATGGGGCCAACGTCCTGACTTTC.

In its sample, this clone was seen a few times. This chain links TRBV2 with TRBJ1-1; a possible D gene is TRBD1 (6 bases). Looked up from germline, CDR1 is SNHLY and CDR2 is FYNNEI. Trimming shortened V by 7 bases and J by 8 bases, and 8 bases separated the two germline ends. The CDR3 extends over 10 amino acids. As DNA, the CDR3 is TGTGCCAGCACCGGGACAGAAGCTTTCTTT. Its translation is CASTGTEAFF.

This chain connects TRBV2 to TRBJ1-2, with D possibly matching TRBD1 (5 bases). Germline V gives CDR1 SNHLY, CDR2 FYNNEI. The CDR3 has 14 residues. The V end lost 4 bases, the J end lost 2 bases, and 11 bases lay between the germline ends. The CDR3 reads CASSGMTENYGYTF. The CDR3 DNA reads as TGTGCCAGCAGTGGGATGACAGAGAACTATGGCTACACCTTC.

The V gene is TRBV5-4, the J gene TRBJ2-7, with 9 bases lining up with TRBD1. The CDR3 has 18 residues. The germline V gene has CDR1 SGHNT and CDR2 YYREEE (reference sequence). V shed 4 bases, J shed 3 bases, and the junction held 17 bases outside the gene matches. The CDR3 here is CASSRMTGGLDLFYEQYF. In nucleotides, the CDR3 is TGTGCCAGCAGCCGTATGACAGGGGGGCTAGATTTATTCTACGAGCAGTACTTC.

V is TRBV15 and J is TRBJ1-3; D is ambiguous. Per germline, CDR1 LNHNV and CDR2 YYDKDF (reference sequence). Trimming pared 1 base from V and 2 bases from J, leaving 9 bases between. This CDR3 has 15 amino acids. The CDR3 loop reads CATSRGRTPGNTIYF. In DNA, the CDR3 is TGTGCCACCAGCAGAGGCCGCACACCTGGAAACACCATATATTTT.

The genes are TRBV19 and TRBJ2-2; no definite D call. CDR1 and CDR2 from the germline V gene are LNHDA and SQIVND (reference sequence). The V end was cut by 1 base, the J end by 3 bases, with 3 bases between. The CDR3 totals 13 residues. CDR3 region: CASSIGHTGELFF. The CDR3 DNA follows: TGTGCCAGTAGTATAGGGCACACCGGGGAGCTGTTTTTT.

CDR3 in DNA: TGTGCCAGCAGCCCCCGGGACAGGGGAAAGCCTAATGAAGCTTTCTTT. Amino acids: CASSPRDRGKPNEAFF. This chain joins TRBV4-2 and TRBJ1-1; 10 positions match TRBD1. The CDR3 sequence is 16 residues long. Germline V gene data show CDR1 as LGHNA and CDR2 as YNFKEQ. The ends lost 4 bases at V and 7 bases at J; junction bases unmatched: 12.

The CDR3 DNA is TGCGCCAGCAGCTTGGGAACAGGGCAGGAGACCCAGTACTTC. Translating it yields CASSLGTGQETQYF. This rearrangement joins TRBV5-1 to TRBJ2-5; D is perhaps TRBD1 (6 bases). The CDR3 runs 14 residues. V lost 0 bases and J 5 bases, leaving 11 bases between the germline ends. Germline V gene data show CDR1 as SGHRS and CDR2 as YFSETQ.

J is TRBJ2-1 and V is TRBV4-1, with a possible D match to TRBD1 (5 bases). V dropped 3 bases and J dropped 6 bases, with 18 bases sitting between them. This CDR3 contains 16 residues. Germline V CDR1 and CDR2: MGHRA, YSYEKL. Here the CDR3 DNA reads TGCGCCAGCAGCCATCTCCAGGGAAGAATGGCCAATGAGCAGTTCTTC. Its protein product is CASSHLQGRMANEQFF.